The 16 T cell receptor beta chains listed next were all sequenced from one sample in a study of blood T cell repertoires in COVID-19 (dated by TCRdb to between 2020 and 2021). Preparation of the library involved the immunoSEQ multiplex PCR assay. TCRdb took over this immuneACCESS table, retaining in-frame rearrangements with V and J assigned. Such tables are incomplete; in checked studies, under half of the missing clones stem from an unresolved V gene, and the remainder is unexplained. The sample records almost 20,000 clones, 75% to 85% of which are singletons. The ten biggest clones cover 56% of the sample. Sequenced material: peripheral blood. Receptor source: a man older than 75 with acute or convalescent COVID-19.

The J gene is TRBJ1-1, the V gene TRBV29-1; tentatively, D is TRBD1 (5 bases). The ends were cut back, 2 bases at V and 1 base at J, with 11 bases in the middle. The germline V gene has CDR1 SQVTM and CDR2 ANQGSEA. The CDR3 spans 14 residues. The CDR3, as DNA: TGCAGCGTTGAAAGGGGTTACAGGAACACTGAAGCTTTCTTT. This encodes CSVERGYRNTEAFF.

This sequence joins TRBV18 and TRBJ2-3; weak D call: TRBD1 (5 bases). Trimming removed 2 bases at V and 4 bases at J, with 7 bases between. Germline V gene data show CDR1 as KGHSH and CDR2 as LQKENI. The CDR3 totals 13 residues. CDR3 nucleotides: TGTGCCAGCTCACCAGGGGCCGCAGATACGCAGTATTTT. Amino acid sequence: CASSPGAADTQYF. The variable domain in full, with the rest retrieved from reference TRBV18 and TRBJ2-3, is NAGVMQNPRHLVRRRGQEARLRCSPMKGHSHVYWYRQLPEEGLKFMVYLQKENIIDESGMPKERFSAEFPKEGPSILRIQQVVRGDSAAYFCASSPGAADTQYFGPGTRLTVL.

This chain uses TRBV2 with TRBJ1-6; tentative D call: TRBD1 (6 bases). The length of the CDR3 is 15 residues. Germline-derived CDR1 and CDR2 are SNHLY and FYNNEI. The germline V and J ends were trimmed by 2 bases and 7 bases, with 12 bases remaining between them. In nucleotides, the CDR3 is TGTGCCAGCAGTGAAAATGGGGGGGCAAATTCACCCCTCCACTTT. Its translation is CASSENGGANSPLHF.

The chain couples TRBV3-1 (or the pseudogene TRBV3-2) to TRBJ2-1, with TRBD2 as a possible D gene (6 bases). Trimming left V 1 base short and J 7 bases short, with 20 bases between. The CDR3 totals 17 residues. Germline CDR1 is LGHDT and CDR2 is YNNKEL (reference sequence). DNA for the CDR3: TGTGCCAGCAGCCAAGCCGGACTAACCTCCCGTTTGAATGAGCAGTTCTTC. Translation: CASSQAGLTSRLNEQFF.

The chain recombines TRBV19 with TRBJ1-2, with 8 bases that match TRBD1. The germline gives CDR1 LNHDA, CDR2 SQIVND (reference sequence). This CDR3 comprises 13 residues. With V trimmed by 7 bases and J by 2 bases, 3 bases remained unmatched. For the CDR3, the DNA is TGTGCCAGTACGAGGACAGGGAACTATGGCTACACCTTC. This sequence encodes CASTRTGNYGYTF.

This clone was seen only a few times. The J gene is TRBJ1-5, the V gene TRBV14; a possible D gene is TRBD1 (5 bases). V was cut by 3 bases and J by 7 bases, with 19 bases left in between. The CDR3 runs 16 residues. CDR1 is SGHDN, CDR2 FVKESK, per germline. The CDR3 DNA follows: TGTGCCAGCAGCCACTCCGGGGGGGACCCCAGGCAGCCCCAGCATTTT. Protein sequence: CASSHSGGDPRQPQHF.

This chain joins TRBV5-4 and TRBJ1-2; weak D call: TRBD1 (5 bases). In germline, CDR1 is SGHNT, CDR2 YYREEE (reference sequence). CDR3 size: 13 residues. V lost 1 base and J lost 8, with 12 bases in between. CDR3 in DNA: TGTGCCAGCAGCTTGTTCCAGGGAACGGGCTACACCTTC. As protein: CASSLFQGTGYTF. The variable domain in full, completed from reference TRBV5-4 and TRBJ1-2, reads ETGVTQSPTHLIKTRGQQVTLRCSSQSGHNTVSWYQQALGQGPQFIFQYYREEENGRGNFPPRFSGLQFPNYSSELNVNALELDDSALYLCASSLFQGTGYTFGSGTRLTVV.

CDR3 loop: CASSANRGRGYEQYF. The CDR3, as DNA: TGTGCCAGTAGTGCAAACAGGGGGCGCGGGTACGAGCAGTACTTC. The V gene is TRBV19, the J gene TRBJ2-7, with 9 nucleotides matching TRBD1. The junction had 9 bases not matched to a gene; V was cut back by 5 bases and J by 4 bases. The CDR3 is made up of 15 amino acids. Germline CDR1 reads LNHDA; CDR2 reads SQIVND (reference sequence).

This clone was seen many times. The chain uses TRBV9 and TRBJ2-5; 7 nucleotides align to TRBD1. The CDR3 loop spans 16 amino acids. The ends lost 0 bases at V and 5 bases at J; junction bases unmatched: 10. CDR1 is SGDLS, CDR2 YYNGEE, per germline. The CDR3 DNA is TGTGCCAGCAGCGTAGCGACAGGGTGGAACGGGGAGACCCAGTACTTC. This gives the protein CASSVATGWNGETQYF.

The chain combines TRBV27 with TRBJ2-1; possible D gene TRBD2, 6 bases. Trimming shortened V by 7 bases and J by 5 bases, and 24 bases separated the two germline ends. Germline CDR1 reads MNHEY; CDR2 reads SMNVEV (reference sequence). The CDR3 contains 17 residues. The DNA for the CDR3 is TGTGCCAGCAAACAAGGGAGGAGGGCGGTTTATAACAATGAGCAGTTCTTC. Its protein product is CASKQGRRAVYNNEQFF.

This clone occurred once. The chain has TRBV6-1 and TRBJ2-3; 13 positions match TRBD2. V lost 1 base to trimming and J lost 5 bases; unmatched junction nucleotides: 9. Germline-derived CDR1 and CDR2 are MNHNS and SASEGT. This CDR3 has 18 amino acids. CDR3 DNA: TGTGCCAGCAGTGAAGGGACTAGCGGGAGCCAACTCATAGATACGCAGTATTTT. It specifies CASSEGTSGSQLIDTQYF.

The V gene is TRBV11-3, the J gene TRBJ2-3; 8 nucleotides match TRBD1. Germline CDR1 reads SGHNT; CDR2 reads YENEEA. After removal of 5 bases from V and 6 bases from J, the junction contained 10 bases not matched to a gene. This CDR3 has 15 amino acids. The CDR3 is CASSVAGTGLDTQYF. The CDR3 region has the DNA TGTGCCAGCAGCGTGGCCGGGACAGGCCTGGATACGCAGTATTTT.

This CDR3 reads CASSPGVRYEQYF. The CDR3 DNA reads TGTGCCAGCAGCCCAGGGGTAAGGTACGAGCAGTACTTC. This sequence joins TRBV27 and TRBJ2-7, with a tentative D call TRBD1 (6 bases). Germline lookup yields CDR1 MNHEY and CDR2 SMNVEV (reference sequence). The CDR3 covers 13 residues. Trimming pared 6 bases from V and 4 bases from J, leaving 13 bases between.

The chain employs TRBV27 and TRBJ2-3, with no clear D. The V and J ends lost 5 bases and 8 bases respectively, with 14 bases between them. The CDR3 spans 13 residues. Germline CDR1 MNHEY, CDR2 SMNVEV (reference sequence). The CDR3 coding sequence is TGTGCCAGCAGTACCGCGGCTTTGGGTACGCAGTATTTT. Translation gives CASSTAALGTQYF.

The chain has TRBV7-3 and TRBJ2-1, with 9 bases fitting TRBD2. Germline V gene sequence: CDR1 SGHTA, CDR2 FQGTGA. This CDR3 is 14 amino acids long. V lost 3 bases to trimming and J lost 4 bases; unmatched junction nucleotides: 1. Written as DNA, the CDR3 is TGTGCCAGCAGCTTTCTAGCGGGGTACAATGAGCAGTTCTTC. Its translation is CASSFLAGYNEQFF.

In its sample, this clone was seen a few times. This chain joins TRBV5-8 and TRBJ1-1; 10 bases map to TRBD1. Germline trimming cut 3 bases from V and 5 bases from J; bases unmatched to any gene: 4. The CDR3 has 14 amino acids. Germline CDR1 SGHTS, CDR2 YDEGEE. CDR3 region: CASSSRGQGTEAFF. The CDR3, as DNA: TGTGCCAGCAGCTCAAGGGGACAGGGGACTGAAGCTTTCTTT.